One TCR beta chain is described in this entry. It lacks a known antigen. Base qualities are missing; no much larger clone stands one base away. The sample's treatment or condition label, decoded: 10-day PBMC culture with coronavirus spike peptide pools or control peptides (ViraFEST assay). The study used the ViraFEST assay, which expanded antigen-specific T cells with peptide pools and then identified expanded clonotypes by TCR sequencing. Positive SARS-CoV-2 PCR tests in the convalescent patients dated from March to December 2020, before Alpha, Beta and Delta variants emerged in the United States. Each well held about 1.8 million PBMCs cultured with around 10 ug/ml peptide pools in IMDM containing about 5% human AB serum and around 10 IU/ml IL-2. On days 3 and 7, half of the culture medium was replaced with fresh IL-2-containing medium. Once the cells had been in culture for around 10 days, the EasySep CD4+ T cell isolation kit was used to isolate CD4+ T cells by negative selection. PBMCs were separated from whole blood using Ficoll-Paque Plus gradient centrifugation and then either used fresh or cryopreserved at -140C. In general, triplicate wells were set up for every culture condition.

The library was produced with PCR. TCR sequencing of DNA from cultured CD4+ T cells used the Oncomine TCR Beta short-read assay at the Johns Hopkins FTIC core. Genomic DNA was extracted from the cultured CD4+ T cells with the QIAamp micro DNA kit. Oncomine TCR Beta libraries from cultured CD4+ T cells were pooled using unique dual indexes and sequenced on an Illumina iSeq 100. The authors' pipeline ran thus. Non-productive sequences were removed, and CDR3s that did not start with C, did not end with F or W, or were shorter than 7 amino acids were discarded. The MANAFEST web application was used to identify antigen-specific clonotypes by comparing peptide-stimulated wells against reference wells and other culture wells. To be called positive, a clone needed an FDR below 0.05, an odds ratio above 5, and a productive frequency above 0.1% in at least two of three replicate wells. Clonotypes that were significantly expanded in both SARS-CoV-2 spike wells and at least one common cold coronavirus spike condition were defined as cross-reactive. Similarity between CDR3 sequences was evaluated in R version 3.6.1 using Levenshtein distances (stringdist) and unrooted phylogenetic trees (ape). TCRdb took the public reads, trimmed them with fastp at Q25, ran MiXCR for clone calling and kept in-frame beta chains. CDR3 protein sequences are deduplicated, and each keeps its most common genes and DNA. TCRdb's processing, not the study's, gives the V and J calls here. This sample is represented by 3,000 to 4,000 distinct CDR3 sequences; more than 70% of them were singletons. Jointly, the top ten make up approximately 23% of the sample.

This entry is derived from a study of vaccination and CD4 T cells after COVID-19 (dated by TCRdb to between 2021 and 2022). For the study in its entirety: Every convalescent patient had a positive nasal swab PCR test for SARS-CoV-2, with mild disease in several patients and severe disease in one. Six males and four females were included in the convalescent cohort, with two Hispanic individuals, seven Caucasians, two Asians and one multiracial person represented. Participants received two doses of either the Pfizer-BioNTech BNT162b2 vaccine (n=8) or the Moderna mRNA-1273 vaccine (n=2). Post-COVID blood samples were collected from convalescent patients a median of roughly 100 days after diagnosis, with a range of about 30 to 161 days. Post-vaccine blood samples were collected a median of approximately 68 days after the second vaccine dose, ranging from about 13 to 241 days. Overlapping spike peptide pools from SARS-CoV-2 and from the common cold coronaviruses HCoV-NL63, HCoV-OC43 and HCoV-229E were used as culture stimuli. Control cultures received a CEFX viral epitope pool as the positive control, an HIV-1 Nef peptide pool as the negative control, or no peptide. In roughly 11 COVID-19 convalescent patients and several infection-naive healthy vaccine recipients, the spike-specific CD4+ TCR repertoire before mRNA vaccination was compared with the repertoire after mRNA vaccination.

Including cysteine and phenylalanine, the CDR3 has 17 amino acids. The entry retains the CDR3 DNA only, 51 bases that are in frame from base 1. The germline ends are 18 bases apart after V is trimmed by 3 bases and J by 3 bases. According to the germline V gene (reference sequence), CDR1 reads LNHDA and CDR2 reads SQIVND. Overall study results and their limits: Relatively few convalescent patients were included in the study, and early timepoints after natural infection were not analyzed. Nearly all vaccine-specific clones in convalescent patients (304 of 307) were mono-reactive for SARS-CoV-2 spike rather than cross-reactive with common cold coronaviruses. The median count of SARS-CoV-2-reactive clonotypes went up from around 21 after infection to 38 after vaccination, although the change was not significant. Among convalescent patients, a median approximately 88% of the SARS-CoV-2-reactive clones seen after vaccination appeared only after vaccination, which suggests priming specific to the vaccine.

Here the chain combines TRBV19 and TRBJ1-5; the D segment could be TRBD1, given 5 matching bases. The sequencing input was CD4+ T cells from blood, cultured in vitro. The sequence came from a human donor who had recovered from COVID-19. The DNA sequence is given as TGTGCCAGTAGTATGAGGTTGGCCAGGGCCTTCAATCAGCCCCAGCATTTT. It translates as CASSMRLARAFNQPQHF.